These T cell receptor beta chains were read from a single sample in a study of shared clonotypes between healthy human individuals. The repertoire was sequenced with immunoSEQ multiplex PCR; TCRdb's copy has only in-frame clones and lacks some. The table includes around 500,000 clones, roughly 80% detected once. Sequenced input: PBMCs. These receptors were obtained from a woman aged 40 to 50 in good health. Some clones in this sample may be carry-over from other donors' samples. CDR3s include the opening cysteine and the closing phenylalanine or tryptophan. D genes are given only for firm matches. Some rows have no size entry. The others give once, few or many, or a class for an expanded clone.

TRBJ2-3 | - | TRBV25-1 | - | TGTGCCAGCCAAGATCGGGGAGATACGCAGTATTTT | CASQDRGDTQYF
TRBJ1-5 | TRBD1 | TRBV6-1 | - | TGTGCCAGCAGTGGGACAGGGAGTAGTAATCAGCCCCAGCATTTT | CASSGTGSSNQPQHF
TRBJ2-7 | TRBD2 | TRBV7-8 | - | TGTGCCAGCAGCCACACTCGGGGGGGCTACTACGAGCAGTACTTC | CASSHTRGGYYEQYF
TRBJ1-1 | TRBD1 | TRBV28 | - | TGTGCCAGCGCCCGGGACAGTTATTACACTGAAGCTTTCTTT | CASARDSYYTEAFF
TRBJ2-1 | TRBD2 | TRBV7-6 | - | TGTGCCAGCAGCCTTTTAGCGGGAGGGGACAATGAGCAGTTCTTC | CASSLLAGGDNEQFF
TRBJ2-7 | TRBD2 | TRBV4-1 | - | TGCGCCAGCAGTCTTGGACTAGCGGAACCCTACGAGCAGTACTTC | CASSLGLAEPYEQYF
TRBJ2-1 | TRBD2 | TRBV7-2 | few | TGTGCCAGCAGCCCTTGGGGGACTAGCGGGCTCGACAATGAGCAGTTCTTC | CASSPWGTSGLDNEQFF
TRBJ2-1 | - | TRBV7-9 | - | TGTGCCAGCAGCCACAGGGGAGGACTGGATGAGCAGTTCTTC | CASSHRGGLDEQFF
TRBJ1-4 | - | TRBV7-2 | - | TGTGCCAGCAGCTTAGTACCGGGAACTAATGAAAAACTGTTTTTT | CASSLVPGTNEKLFF
TRBJ2-3 | TRBD1 | TRBV19 | - | TGTGCCAGTAGTCCCCGGACAGGGGATATTAGCACAGATACGCAGTATTTT | CASSPRTGDISTDTQYF
TRBJ2-1 | - | TRBV9 | - | TGTGCCAGCAGCGCAACAGGGACCTCGGCACCCAGCTCCTACAATGAGCAGTTCTTC | CASSATGTSAPSSYNEQFF
TRBJ2-3 | TRBD2 | TRBV15 | - | TGTGCCACCAGCAGCAAGCGGGAGGGCCCAGGAGATACGCAGTATTTT | CATSSKREGPGDTQYF
TRBJ1-1 | TRBD1 | TRBV10-3 | few | TGTGCCATCAGTAGACAGGGAAACACTGAAGCTTTCTTT | CAISRQGNTEAFF
TRBJ2-1 | - | TRBV9 | - | TGTGCCAGCAGCGTAGGTCGCAATGAGCAGTTCTTC | CASSVGRNEQFF
TRBJ2-3 | - | TRBV6-1 | - | TGTGCCAGCAGGCTCGGGACCGTCACAGATACGCAGTATTTT | CASRLGTVTDTQYF
TRBJ1-2 | - | TRBV29-1 | few | TGCAGCGTTGCAGTGAACAGGAACTATGGCTACACCTTC | CSVAVNRNYGYTF
TRBJ1-3 | - | TRBV14 | - | TGTGCCAGCAGCCACTACTCGGGCGGAAACACCATATATTTT | CASSHYSGGNTIYF
TRBJ1-5 | TRBD1 | TRBV28 | - | TGTGCCAGCAGCGATCCAGGGGGTAGCAATCAGCCCCAGCATTTT | CASSDPGGSNQPQHF
TRBJ2-7 | TRBD2 | TRBV28 | - | TGTGCCAGCAGTTTTGCTAGCGGAAGGAACTCCTATGAGCAGTACTTC | CASSFASGRNSYEQYF
TRBJ2-5 | TRBD2 | TRBV11-2 | - | TGTGCCAGCAGCTTCAGAACCGGGACTAGCGTACAAGAGACCCAGTACTTC | CASSFRTGTSVQETQYF
TRBJ2-1 | TRBD2 | TRBV10-3 | - | TGTGCCATCACCGCGTCTATTAGCGGGAGCCCCAATGAGCAGTTCTTC | CAITASISGSPNEQFF
TRBJ2-6 | - | TRBV2 | - | TGTGCCAGCAGCGGCTCCAGGGGAAAGACTGGGGCCAACGTCCTGACTTTC | CASSGSRGKTGANVLTF
TRBJ2-7 | TRBD2 | TRBV13 | - | TGTGCCAGCAGCGCGGGGACTAGAGGCGAGCAGTACTTC | CASSAGTRGEQYF
TRBJ2-5 | TRBD2 | TRBV5-1 | - | TGCGCCAGCAGCTCGAGCTCAGGCGGGAGGGTTGAGACCCAGTACTTC | CASSSSSGGRVETQYF
TRBJ1-1 | - | TRBV6-1 | - | TGTGCCAGCAGTGCGACGAGGAACACTGAAGCTTTCTTT | CASSATRNTEAFF
TRBJ2-5 | - | TRBV7-2 | - | TGTGCCAGCAGCTTAAGAGGAGCTAGCGTCGGAGAGACCCAGTACTTC | CASSLRGASVGETQYF
TRBJ2-5 | - | TRBV7-2 | many | TGTGCCAGCAGCTCCCCAGTCGGGCAGACCCAGTACTTC | CASSSPVGQTQYF
TRBJ1-2 | - | TRBV7-9 | - | TGTGCCAGCAGCTTAGAACAGAACTATGGCTACACCTTC | CASSLEQNYGYTF
TRBJ2-1 | TRBD2 | TRBV5-5 | - | TGTGCCAGCAGCTTGGTCGGCCTAGCGGGACTAGCGAAGAATGAGCAGTTCTTC | CASSLVGLAGLAKNEQFF
TRBJ2-5 | - | TRBV19 | - | TGTGCCAGTAGTATCAGACGCAGGGGCCAAGAGACCCAGTACTTC | CASSIRRRGQETQYF
TRBJ1-5 | - | TRBV27 | once | TGTGCCAGCAGTGCTAGACAGAATAGCAATCAGCCCCAGCATTTT | CASSARQNSNQPQHF
TRBJ2-1 | - | TRBV7-2 | - | TGTGCCAGCAGTACTGCCGGGACTCTTTTATACAATGAGCAGTTCTTC | CASSTAGTLLYNEQFF
TRBJ2-7 | TRBD2 | TRBV11-2 | - | TGTGCCAGCAGCCCTAGCGGGCTGACCTACGAGCAGTACTTC | CASSPSGLTYEQYF
TRBJ2-5 | - | TRBV30 | - | TGTGCCTGGGGGTCGCGAGGGGGGACGTACCAAGAGACCCAGTACTTC | CAWGSRGGTYQETQYF
TRBJ2-5 | - | TRBV7-9 | - | TGTGCCAGCTGGGTTGGGTTGGCCCAGTACTTC | CASWVGLAQYF
TRBJ2-5 | TRBD2 | TRBV7-8 | - | TGTGCCAGCAGCTCAAGGACTAGCGGGAGGCGGCAAGAGACCCAGTACTTC | CASSSRTSGRRQETQYF
TRBJ1-1 | - | TRBV10-3 | few | TGTGCCATCAGTGACGGAGGGCAAGCTGAAGCTTTCTTT | CAISDGGQAEAFF
TRBJ2-1 | TRBD1 | TRBV28 | - | TGTGCCAGCAGTTCCCCTCCCAGGGGGCAAGCTGAGCAGTTCTTC | CASSSPPRGQAEQFF
TRBJ1-2 | TRBD1 | TRBV5-1 | - | TGCGCCAGCAGCTTCGCCGGGACAGGGTTTGGCTACACCTTC | CASSFAGTGFGYTF
TRBJ2-5 | - | TRBV7-2 | - | TGTGCCAGCAGCCTTCGGACAGCAGAGCTCCAAGAGACCCAGTACTTC | CASSLRTAELQETQYF
TRBJ2-5 | - | TRBV5-4 | few | TGTGCCAGCAGCTACGTGGCGGAAGAGACCCAGTACTTC | CASSYVAEETQYF
TRBJ1-2 | TRBD1 | TRBV30 | - | TGTGCCTGGAGTGGCCTACAGGGGGCCTATGGCTACACCTTC | CAWSGLQGAYGYTF
TRBJ2-5 | - | TRBV4-1 | - | TGCGCCAGCAGCCAATTCAGCCAAGAGACCCAGTACTTC | CASSQFSQETQYF
TRBJ1-1 | - | TRBV15 | - | TGTGCCACCAGCAGAGAGGCGGAAAACACTGAAGCTTTCTTT | CATSREAENTEAFF
TRBJ2-5 | TRBD2 | TRBV5-4 | many | TGTGCCAGCAGCTTGGGGTGGCGGGATGCGGGGGCCCAGTACTTC | CASSLGWRDAGAQYF
TRBJ2-7 | TRBD2 | TRBV19 | - | TGTGCCACCTCCCTGGGAGGGAACCCCCTCGAGCAGTACTTC | CATSLGGNPLEQYF
TRBJ1-2 | - | TRBV27 | once | TGTGCCAGCAGTGCACACCGGGAGGACGGCTATGGCTACACCTTC | CASSAHREDGYGYTF
TRBJ1-3 | - | TRBV25-1 | - | TGTGCCAGCAGTGAATATGGACAGCTTTCTGGAAACACCATATATTTT | CASSEYGQLSGNTIYF